The rows below give T cell receptor beta chains drawn from one sample of a study of memory CD4+ T cells and cytomegalovirus serostatus. Method: immunoSEQ multiplex PCR; TCRdb's copy keeps in-frame clones and lacks some. Of roughly 84,000 clones in the sample, more than 70% were seen once. Sequenced: memory CD4+ T cells from blood. Receptors were obtained from an adult in good health and CMV-seronegative. Each CDR3 is given with its conserved first and last residue. Fields, in order: D gene, V gene, J gene, clone size, CDR3 protein, CDR3 DNA. A D gene is named only where the DNA matches it firmly. Clone size is given for some rows only: seen once, a few or many times, or a class if the clone is expanded.

D: TRBD2
V: TRBV5-1
J: TRBJ2-7
size: NA
CDR3: CASSLGPGGSNYEQYF
DNA: TGCGCCAGCAGCTTGGGTCCGGGGGGGTCCAATTACGAGCAGTACTTC

D: NA
V: TRBV19
J: TRBJ2-7
size: NA
CDR3: CASSIHGRVTSYEQYF
DNA: TGTGCCAGTAGTATCCACGGGCGGGTAACCTCCTACGAGCAGTACTTC

D: NA
V: TRBV5-1
J: TRBJ1-1
size: NA
CDR3: CASSLGGDTEAFF
DNA: TGCGCCAGCAGCTTGGGAGGGGACACTGAAGCTTTCTTT

D: TRBD1
V: TRBV4-2
J: TRBJ2-5
size: NA
CDR3: CASSRDRGHETQYF
DNA: TGTGCCAGCAGCCGTGACAGGGGGCACGAGACCCAGTACTTC

D: TRBD1
V: TRBV13
J: TRBJ1-6
size: NA
CDR3: CASSPPGQGRSSPLHF
DNA: TGTGCCAGCAGTCCCCCTGGACAGGGAAGAAGTTCACCCCTCCACTTT

D: NA
V: TRBV19
J: TRBJ2-2
size: NA
CDR3: CATSGIEGDNTGELFF
DNA: TGTGCCACCTCCGGCATTGAGGGGGATAACACCGGGGAGCTGTTTTTT

D: NA
V: TRBV23-1
J: TRBJ1-5
size: NA
CDR3: CASSHRSSYSNQPQHF
DNA: TGCGCCAGCAGTCATAGGTCGTCTTATAGCAATCAGCCCCAGCATTTT

D: NA
V: TRBV5-1
J: TRBJ2-1
size: NA
CDR3: CASSPGEVRNEQFF
DNA: TGCGCCAGCAGCCCCGGTGAGGTTCGCAATGAGCAGTTCTTC

D: NA
V: TRBV7-2
J: TRBJ1-3
size: medium-sized
CDR3: CASSPYGFLGNTIYF
DNA: TGTGCCAGCAGCCCATACGGCTTCCTCGGAAACACCATATATTTT

D: NA
V: TRBV18
J: TRBJ2-1
size: NA
CDR3: CASSPQQAGEQFF
DNA: TGTGCCAGCTCACCACAGCAGGCCGGTGAGCAGTTCTTC

D: NA
V: TRBV6-4
J: TRBJ1-5
size: NA
CDR3: CASSSEFRSQPQHF
DNA: TGTGCCAGCAGCTCGGAGTTTCGCTCTCAGCCCCAGCATTTT

D: NA
V: TRBV7-3
J: TRBJ2-3
size: NA
CDR3: CASSLNGGMGTDTQYF
DNA: TGTGCCAGCAGCTTGAATGGGGGCATGGGCACAGATACGCAGTATTTT

D: NA
V: TRBV29-1
J: TRBJ2-1
size: NA
CDR3: CSVSNEQFF
DNA: TGCAGCGTTTCCAATGAGCAGTTCTTC